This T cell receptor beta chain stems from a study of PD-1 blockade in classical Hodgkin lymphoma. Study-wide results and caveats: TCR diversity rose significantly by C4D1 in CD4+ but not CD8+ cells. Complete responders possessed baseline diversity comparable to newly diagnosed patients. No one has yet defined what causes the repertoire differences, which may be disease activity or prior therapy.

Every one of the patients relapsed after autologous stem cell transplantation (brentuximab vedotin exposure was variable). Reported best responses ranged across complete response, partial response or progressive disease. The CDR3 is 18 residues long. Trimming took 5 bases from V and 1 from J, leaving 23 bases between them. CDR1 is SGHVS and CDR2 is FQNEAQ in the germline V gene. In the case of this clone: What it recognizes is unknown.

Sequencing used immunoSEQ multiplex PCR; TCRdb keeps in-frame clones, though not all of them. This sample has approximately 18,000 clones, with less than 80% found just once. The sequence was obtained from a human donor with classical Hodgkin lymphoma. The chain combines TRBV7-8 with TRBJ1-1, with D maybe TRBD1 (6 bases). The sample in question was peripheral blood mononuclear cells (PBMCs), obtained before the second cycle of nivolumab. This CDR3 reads CASSPYGGAGWRNTEAFF. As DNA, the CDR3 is TGTGCCAGCAGCCCGTACGGGGGCGCCGGGTGGAGGAACACTGAAGCTTTCTTT.